This is a list of T cell receptor beta chains from one sample in a study of technical replicates of blood from a few donors. Clones were sequenced by immunoSEQ multiplex PCR, and TCRdb holds only the in-frame ones, with some missing. The table includes fewer than 65,000 clones, about 83% detected once. The sample consisted of PBMCs. All receptors come from a human donor in good health. Some clones in this sample may be carry-over from other donors' samples. The CDR3 runs from the conserved cysteine through the conserved F or W. The D gene is left open where the match is weak. Rows give clone size only sometimes, using once, few, many, or a class for an expanded clone.

v_call: TRBV6-5; j_call: TRBJ2-5; clone_size: .; d_call: TRBD1; cdr3_nt: TGTGCCAGCAGTTACGGACAGGGGAGCATGAAGACCCAGTACTTC; cdr3_aa: CASSYGQGSMKTQYF
v_call: TRBV5-6; j_call: TRBJ2-5; clone_size: .; d_call: TRBD2; cdr3_nt: TGTGCCAGCAGCTGGTCGGGTAGCGGGAGTGCGGAGACCCAGTACTTC; cdr3_aa: CASSWSGSGSAETQYF
v_call: TRBV19; j_call: TRBJ1-1; clone_size: .; d_call: .; cdr3_nt: TGTGCCAGTAGTATAGGGGCATCGCGGGGATCGAACACTGAAGCTTTCTTT; cdr3_aa: CASSIGASRGSNTEAFF
v_call: TRBV19; j_call: TRBJ2-2; clone_size: .; d_call: .; cdr3_nt: TGTGCCAGTAGTAGTATGTTGTGTCGGGGGAGCTCTCTCCAGGGAAACACCGGGGAGCTGTTTTTT; cdr3_aa: CASSSMLCRGSSLQGNTGELFF
v_call: TRBV7-9; j_call: TRBJ1-5; clone_size: .; d_call: TRBD1; cdr3_nt: TGTGCCAGCAGCTTAATGACAGGGGGGGCGGGTAATCAGCCCCAGCATTTT; cdr3_aa: CASSLMTGGAGNQPQHF
v_call: TRBV5-1; j_call: TRBJ2-1; clone_size: .; d_call: .; cdr3_nt: TGCGCCAGCAGCTTGGGGTGGAGCTCCTACAATGAGCAGTTCTTC; cdr3_aa: CASSLGWSSYNEQFF
v_call: TRBV18; j_call: TRBJ2-5; clone_size: .; d_call: TRBD2; cdr3_nt: TGTGCCAGCTCACCACCGGCTAGCGGAGGGGCAGGGACCCAGTACTTC; cdr3_aa: CASSPPASGGAGTQYF
v_call: TRBV6-5; j_call: TRBJ2-3; clone_size: .; d_call: TRBD2; cdr3_nt: TGTGCCAGCATGAGCGGGGCCACCACAGATACGCAGTATTTT; cdr3_aa: CASMSGATTDTQYF
v_call: TRBV18; j_call: TRBJ1-1; clone_size: .; d_call: .; cdr3_nt: TGTGCCAGCTCACCACTTTCTCTACAGGGGAACACTGAAGCTTTCTTT; cdr3_aa: CASSPLSLQGNTEAFF
v_call: TRBV7-2; j_call: TRBJ2-3; clone_size: .; d_call: TRBD2; cdr3_nt: TGTGCCAGCAGCCCGGGACTAGCGGGGGGCCTAAAAACAGATACGCAGTATTTT; cdr3_aa: CASSPGLAGGLKTDTQYF
v_call: TRBV2; j_call: TRBJ2-3; clone_size: .; d_call: .; cdr3_nt: TGTGCCAGCGCAGGGGGGTTTACAGATACGCAGTATTTT; cdr3_aa: CASAGGFTDTQYF
v_call: TRBV29-1; j_call: TRBJ1-1; clone_size: .; d_call: .; cdr3_nt: TGCAGCGTCGGCCAAGGGGGTTCGGGCACTGAAGCTTTCTTT; cdr3_aa: CSVGQGGSGTEAFF
v_call: TRBV6-7; j_call: TRBJ2-1; clone_size: .; d_call: TRBD2; cdr3_nt: TGTGCCAGCAGTTACTGCCTATCAAAGGGAGCGGGGCACAATGAGCAGTTCTTC; cdr3_aa: CASSYCLSKGAGHNEQFF
v_call: TRBV6-6; j_call: TRBJ2-2; clone_size: .; d_call: TRBD2; cdr3_nt: TGTGCCAGCAGCGGGACTAGCGGGGGGGCCGGGGAGCTGTTTTTT; cdr3_aa: CASSGTSGGAGELFF
v_call: TRBV11-2; j_call: TRBJ2-7; clone_size: .; d_call: TRBD2; cdr3_nt: TGTGCCAGCAGCGGCCGGGGGGGCGAGCAGTACTTC; cdr3_aa: CASSGRGGEQYF
v_call: TRBV10-3; j_call: TRBJ2-1; clone_size: .; d_call: .; cdr3_nt: TGTGCCATCAGTGAACTCGGGATTGAGCAGTTCTTC; cdr3_aa: CAISELGIEQFF
v_call: TRBV9; j_call: TRBJ1-1; clone_size: .; d_call: TRBD1; cdr3_nt: TGTGCCAGCAGCCATATAGGGGGCTTGGGCACTGAAGCTTTCTTT; cdr3_aa: CASSHIGGLGTEAFF
v_call: TRBV19; j_call: TRBJ2-7; clone_size: .; d_call: .; cdr3_nt: TGTGCCAGTAGTACCCGCACGGGCTACGAGCAGTACTTC; cdr3_aa: CASSTRTGYEQYF
v_call: TRBV9; j_call: TRBJ1-6; clone_size: .; d_call: .; cdr3_nt: TGTGCCAGCAGCGTAGACCAGGCACCTAATTCACCCCTCCACTTT; cdr3_aa: CASSVDQAPNSPLHF
v_call: TRBV10-3; j_call: TRBJ1-1; clone_size: .; d_call: .; cdr3_nt: TGTGCCATCAGTGAGTCGGGCCAGTTCATGAACACTGAAGCTTTCTTT; cdr3_aa: CAISESGQFMNTEAFF
v_call: TRBV10-3; j_call: TRBJ2-2; clone_size: once; d_call: TRBD1; cdr3_nt: TGTGCCATCAGTGAGGAACAGGGGTGGGAGCTGTTTTTT; cdr3_aa: CAISEEQGWELFF
v_call: TRBV27; j_call: TRBJ1-1; clone_size: .; d_call: TRBD1; cdr3_nt: TGTGCCAGCAGTTCAGACAGGGGGTATAACACTGAAGCTTTCTTT; cdr3_aa: CASSSDRGYNTEAFF
v_call: TRBV29-1; j_call: TRBJ1-2; clone_size: .; d_call: .; cdr3_nt: TGCAGCGTTAAGTATCCGGCGGCTATTAGCTACACCTTC; cdr3_aa: CSVKYPAAISYTF
v_call: TRBV7-2; j_call: TRBJ2-7; clone_size: .; d_call: .; cdr3_nt: TGTGCCAGCAGCTTACAGGACGAGCAGTACTTC; cdr3_aa: CASSLQDEQYF
v_call: TRBV7-9; j_call: TRBJ1-1; clone_size: .; d_call: .; cdr3_nt: TGTGCCAGCGGACAACTAGAAGCTTTCTTT; cdr3_aa: CASGQLEAFF
v_call: TRBV27; j_call: TRBJ1-2; clone_size: once; d_call: TRBD1; cdr3_nt: TGTGCCAGCACCAGGGACAGGAGCTATGGCTACACCTTC; cdr3_aa: CASTRDRSYGYTF
v_call: TRBV11-1; j_call: TRBJ2-5; clone_size: .; d_call: .; cdr3_nt: TGTGCCAGCAGCTTAGGCTATCAAGAGACCCAGTACTTC; cdr3_aa: CASSLGYQETQYF
v_call: TRBV4-3; j_call: TRBJ2-7; clone_size: .; d_call: .; cdr3_nt: TGCGCCAGCAGCCAAGATATGGCACCCCTCGAGCAGTACTTC; cdr3_aa: CASSQDMAPLEQYF
v_call: TRBV27; j_call: TRBJ1-1; clone_size: once; d_call: .; cdr3_nt: TGTGCCAGCAGAGTCCCGGGAAACACTGAAGCTTTCTTT; cdr3_aa: CASRVPGNTEAFF
v_call: TRBV5-4; j_call: TRBJ2-2; clone_size: once; d_call: .; cdr3_nt: TGTGCCAGCAGCCGCGGGACCCCGGGTGTCACCGGGGAGCTGTTTTTT; cdr3_aa: CASSRGTPGVTGELFF
v_call: TRBV7-2; j_call: TRBJ2-3; clone_size: once; d_call: TRBD2; cdr3_nt: TGTGCCAGCAGCCCGCGGGGGAGCGGGGGGGGAGATACGCAGTATTTT; cdr3_aa: CASSPRGSGGGDTQYF
v_call: TRBV7-9; j_call: TRBJ2-2; clone_size: .; d_call: .; cdr3_nt: TGTGCCAGCAGCTTAGGTACAGGAACGAACACCGGGGAGCTGTTTTTT; cdr3_aa: CASSLGTGTNTGELFF
v_call: TRBV5-1; j_call: TRBJ2-5; clone_size: .; d_call: TRBD2; cdr3_nt: TGCGCCAGCAGCCGGGAGGGTGCGTGGGGCAGGACCCAAGAGACCCAGTACTTC; cdr3_aa: CASSREGAWGRTQETQYF
v_call: TRBV7-9; j_call: TRBJ1-5; clone_size: few; d_call: TRBD1; cdr3_nt: TGTGCCAGCAGCTCAGGGGGCCCGGATAGCAATCAGCCCCAGCATTTT; cdr3_aa: CASSSGGPDSNQPQHF
v_call: TRBV6-5; j_call: TRBJ1-1; clone_size: .; d_call: .; cdr3_nt: TGTGCCAGCAGTTACGCGCGGCCTATGAACACTGAAGCTTTCTTT; cdr3_aa: CASSYARPMNTEAFF
v_call: TRBV13; j_call: TRBJ2-1; clone_size: .; d_call: TRBD2; cdr3_nt: TGTGCCAGCAGCTCCAAACTAGCGGGGGGGGACAATGAGCAGTTCTTC; cdr3_aa: CASSSKLAGGDNEQFF
v_call: TRBV5-4; j_call: TRBJ2-1; clone_size: .; d_call: TRBD1; cdr3_nt: TGTGCCAGCAGCTTCTCCGGGACAGGGGGCAATGAGCAGTTCTTC; cdr3_aa: CASSFSGTGGNEQFF
v_call: TRBV4-3; j_call: TRBJ2-3; clone_size: .; d_call: .; cdr3_nt: TGCGCCAGCAGCCAGTATGGCGGTGGAACAGATACGCAGTATTTT; cdr3_aa: CASSQYGGGTDTQYF
v_call: TRBV10-3; j_call: TRBJ2-3; clone_size: .; d_call: TRBD2; cdr3_nt: TGTGCCATCAAGGGGACTAGCGGGGGGGCCCTTTCAGATACGCAGTATTTT; cdr3_aa: CAIKGTSGGALSDTQYF
v_call: TRBV10-2; j_call: TRBJ1-1; clone_size: .; d_call: .; cdr3_nt: TGCGCCAGCAGTGAGTCGGACAGCGAAGCTTTCTTT; cdr3_aa: CASSESDSEAFF
v_call: TRBV5-4; j_call: TRBJ1-2; clone_size: .; d_call: TRBD1; cdr3_nt: TGTGCCAGCAGCTTCGGGACAGCCCCTAACTATGGCTACACCTTC; cdr3_aa: CASSFGTAPNYGYTF